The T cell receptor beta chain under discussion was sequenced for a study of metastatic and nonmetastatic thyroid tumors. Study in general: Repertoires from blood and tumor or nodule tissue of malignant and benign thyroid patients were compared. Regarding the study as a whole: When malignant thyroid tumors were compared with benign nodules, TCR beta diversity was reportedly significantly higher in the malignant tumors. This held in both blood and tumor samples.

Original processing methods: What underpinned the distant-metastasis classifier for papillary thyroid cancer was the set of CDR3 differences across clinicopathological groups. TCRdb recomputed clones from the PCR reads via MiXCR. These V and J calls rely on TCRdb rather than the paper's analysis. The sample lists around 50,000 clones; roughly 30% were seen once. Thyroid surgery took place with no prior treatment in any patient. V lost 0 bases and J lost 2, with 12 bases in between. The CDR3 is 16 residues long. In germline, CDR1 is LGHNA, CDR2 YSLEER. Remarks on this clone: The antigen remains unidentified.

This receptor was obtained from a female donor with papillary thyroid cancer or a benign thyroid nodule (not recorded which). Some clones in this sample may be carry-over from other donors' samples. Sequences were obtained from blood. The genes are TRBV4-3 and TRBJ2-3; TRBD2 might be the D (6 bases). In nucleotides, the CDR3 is TGCGCCAGCAGCCAAGATCCGGCTAGCGACACAGATACGCAGTATTTT. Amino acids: CASSQDPASDTDTQYF.